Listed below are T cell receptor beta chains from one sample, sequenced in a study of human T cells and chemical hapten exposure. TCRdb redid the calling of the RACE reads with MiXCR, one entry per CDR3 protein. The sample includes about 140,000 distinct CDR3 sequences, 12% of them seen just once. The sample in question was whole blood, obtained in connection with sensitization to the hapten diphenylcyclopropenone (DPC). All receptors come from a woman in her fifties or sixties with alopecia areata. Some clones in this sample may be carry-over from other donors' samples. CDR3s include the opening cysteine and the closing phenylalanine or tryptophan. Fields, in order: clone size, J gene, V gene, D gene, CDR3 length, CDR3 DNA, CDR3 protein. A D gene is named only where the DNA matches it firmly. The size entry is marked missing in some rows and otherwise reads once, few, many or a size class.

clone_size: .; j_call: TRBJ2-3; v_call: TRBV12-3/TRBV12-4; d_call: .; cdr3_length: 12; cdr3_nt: TGTGCCAGCAGTTTCACGGGATATACGCAGTATTTT; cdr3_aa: CASSFTGYTQYF
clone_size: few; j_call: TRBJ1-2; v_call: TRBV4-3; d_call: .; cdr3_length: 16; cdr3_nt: TGCGCCAGCAGCCAAGATGAGCAGGGAGGGCTCTATGGCTACACCTTC; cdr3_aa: CASSQDEQGGLYGYTF
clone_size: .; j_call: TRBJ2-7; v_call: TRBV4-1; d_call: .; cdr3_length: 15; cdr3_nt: TGCGCCAGCAGCCACCAATTGATACAGGGCTACGAGCAGTACTTC; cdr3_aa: CASSHQLIQGYEQYF
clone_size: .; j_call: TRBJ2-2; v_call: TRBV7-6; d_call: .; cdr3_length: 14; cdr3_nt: TGTGCCAGCAGCCCTGGGCCCCACACCGGGGAGCTGTTTTTT; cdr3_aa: CASSPGPHTGELFF
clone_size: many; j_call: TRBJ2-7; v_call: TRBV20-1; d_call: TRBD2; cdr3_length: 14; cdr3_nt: TGCAGTGCTGTAGCGGGAGGGTATTCCTACGAGCAGTACTTC; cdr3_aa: CSAVAGGYSYEQYF
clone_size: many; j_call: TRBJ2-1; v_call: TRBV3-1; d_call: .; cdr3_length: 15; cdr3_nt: TGTGCCAGCAGCCAAGACGGGACAACTAACAATGAGCAGTTCTTC; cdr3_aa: CASSQDGTTNNEQFF
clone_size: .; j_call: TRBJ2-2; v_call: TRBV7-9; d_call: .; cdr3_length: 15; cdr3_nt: TGTGCCAGCAGCTTAGCATTGCCAGGCACCGGGGAGCTGTTTTTT; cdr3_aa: CASSLALPGTGELFF
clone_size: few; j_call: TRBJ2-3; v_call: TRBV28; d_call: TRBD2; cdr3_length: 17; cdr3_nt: TGTGCCAGCAGTTTCAGGAATAGGGCGGGAGTGCCAGATACGCAGTATTTT; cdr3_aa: CASSFRNRAGVPDTQYF
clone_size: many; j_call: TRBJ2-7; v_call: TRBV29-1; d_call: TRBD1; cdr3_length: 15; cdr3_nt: TGCAGCGTTGTTGCGACAGGACAGGGGGCTCGGGAGCAGTACTTC; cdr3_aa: CSVVATGQGAREQYF
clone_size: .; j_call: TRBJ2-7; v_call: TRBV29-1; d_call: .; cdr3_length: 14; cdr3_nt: TGCAGCGCCCGGGATTTAAGCTTAGGGTACGAGCAGTACTTC; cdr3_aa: CSARDLSLGYEQYF
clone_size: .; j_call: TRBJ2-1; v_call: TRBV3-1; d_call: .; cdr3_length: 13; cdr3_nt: TGTGCCAGCAGCCGGGGAACCTACAATGAGCAGTTCTTC; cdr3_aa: CASSRGTYNEQFF
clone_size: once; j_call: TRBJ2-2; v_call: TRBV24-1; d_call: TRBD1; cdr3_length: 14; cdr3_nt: TGTGCCACCAGGCCGGGACAGAGCACCGGGGAGCTGTTTTTT; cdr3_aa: CATRPGQSTGELFF
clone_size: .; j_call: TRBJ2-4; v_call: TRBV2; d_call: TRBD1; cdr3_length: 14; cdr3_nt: TGTGCCAGCAGATGGACAGGCCCTCTAGGCATTCAGTACTTC; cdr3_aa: CASRWTGPLGIQYF
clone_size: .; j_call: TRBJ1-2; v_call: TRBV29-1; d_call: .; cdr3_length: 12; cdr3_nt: TGCAGCGTTTGGGACGTTAAAACTGGCTACACCTTC; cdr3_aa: CSVWDVKTGYTF
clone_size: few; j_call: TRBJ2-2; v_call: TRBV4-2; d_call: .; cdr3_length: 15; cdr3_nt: TGTGCCAGCAGCCAAAGGAGTGGTGGCACCGGGGAGCTGTTTTTT; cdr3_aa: CASSQRSGGTGELFF
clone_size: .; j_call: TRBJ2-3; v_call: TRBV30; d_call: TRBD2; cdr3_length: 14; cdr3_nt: TGTGCCTGGAGAACCAGCGGGAGATCAGATACGCAGTATTTT; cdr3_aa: CAWRTSGRSDTQYF
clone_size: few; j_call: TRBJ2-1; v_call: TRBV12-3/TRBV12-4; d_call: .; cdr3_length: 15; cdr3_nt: TGTGCCAGCAGTATCCTCAGGTGGTTCGACAATGAGCAGTTCTTC; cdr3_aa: CASSILRWFDNEQFF
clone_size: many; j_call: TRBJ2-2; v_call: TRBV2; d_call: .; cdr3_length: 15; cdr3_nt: TGTGCCAGCAGACACCGGGACATGAACACCGGGGAGCTGTTTTTT; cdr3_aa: CASRHRDMNTGELFF
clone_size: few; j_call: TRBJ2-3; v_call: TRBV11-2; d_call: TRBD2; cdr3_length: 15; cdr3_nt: TGTGCCAGCAGGGGAGGGCAAATTTCCACAGATACGCAGTATTTT; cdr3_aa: CASRGGQISTDTQYF
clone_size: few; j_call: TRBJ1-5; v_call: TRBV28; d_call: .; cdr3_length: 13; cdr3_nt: TGTGCCAGCATCCCGGAGGGCAATCAGCCCCAGCATTTT; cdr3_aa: CASIPEGNQPQHF
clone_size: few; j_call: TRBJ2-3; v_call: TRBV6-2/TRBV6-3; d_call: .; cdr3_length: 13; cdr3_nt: TGTGCCAGCAGACGCGATTCAGGGGACACGCAGTATTTT; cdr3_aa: CASRRDSGDTQYF
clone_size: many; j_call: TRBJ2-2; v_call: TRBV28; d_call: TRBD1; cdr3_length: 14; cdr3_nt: TGTGCCAGCAGTCTGACAGGGTTCACCGGGGAGCTGTTTTTT; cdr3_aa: CASSLTGFTGELFF
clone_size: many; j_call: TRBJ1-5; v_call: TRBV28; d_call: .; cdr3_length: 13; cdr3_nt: TGTGCCAGCATCTGGGGTGGCAATCAGCCCCAGCATTTT; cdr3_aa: CASIWGGNQPQHF
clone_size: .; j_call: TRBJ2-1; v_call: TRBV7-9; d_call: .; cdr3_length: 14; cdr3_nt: TGTGCCAGCGCCGGAGGGGGACTGGGTAATGAGCAGTTCTTC; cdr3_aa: CASAGGGLGNEQFF
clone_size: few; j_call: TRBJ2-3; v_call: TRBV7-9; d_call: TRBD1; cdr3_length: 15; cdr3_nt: TGTGCCAGCAGCTCCGGGACAGGGCCCACAGATACGCAGTATTTT; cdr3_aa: CASSSGTGPTDTQYF
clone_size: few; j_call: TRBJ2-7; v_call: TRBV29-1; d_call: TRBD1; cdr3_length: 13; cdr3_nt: TGCAGCGTTCGGCAGGGGGCCACCTACGAGCAGTACTTC; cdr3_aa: CSVRQGATYEQYF
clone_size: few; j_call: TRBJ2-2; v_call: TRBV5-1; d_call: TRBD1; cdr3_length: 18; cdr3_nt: TGCGCCAGCAGCTTGGTAAACCCGGGACAGGGGGCCTCCGGGGAGCTGTTTTTT; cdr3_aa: CASSLVNPGQGASGELFF
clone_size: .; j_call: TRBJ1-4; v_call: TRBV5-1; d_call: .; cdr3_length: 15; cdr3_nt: TGCGCCAGCAGCGGTCCCAGCGCAACTAATGAAAAACTGTTTTTT; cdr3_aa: CASSGPSATNEKLFF
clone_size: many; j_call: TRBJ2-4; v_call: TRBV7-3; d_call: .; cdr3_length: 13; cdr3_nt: TGTGCCAGCAGCCCTAACCCTCAGAGCATTCAGTACTTC; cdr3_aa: CASSPNPQSIQYF
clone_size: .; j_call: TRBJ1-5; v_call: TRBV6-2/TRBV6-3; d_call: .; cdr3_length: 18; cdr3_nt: TGTGCCAGCAGTTACTCGGGGCCAGGGGCCTATAGCAATCAGCCCCAGCATTTT; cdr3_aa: CASSYSGPGAYSNQPQHF
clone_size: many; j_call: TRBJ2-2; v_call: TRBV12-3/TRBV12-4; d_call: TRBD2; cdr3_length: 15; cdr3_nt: TGTGCCAGCAGCCCAGCGGGAGTGGGCACCGGGGAGCTGTTTTTT; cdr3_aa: CASSPAGVGTGELFF
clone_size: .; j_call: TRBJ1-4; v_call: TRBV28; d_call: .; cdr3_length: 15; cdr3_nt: TGTGCCAGCAGTCCAAGGGGGAGTCAGAATGAAAAACTGTTTTTT; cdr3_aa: CASSPRGSQNEKLFF
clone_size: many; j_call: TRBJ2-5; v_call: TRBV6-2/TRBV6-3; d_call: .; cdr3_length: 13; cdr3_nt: TGTGCCAGCAGTTTAACAGGTCGGCGGACCCAGTACTTC; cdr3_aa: CASSLTGRRTQYF
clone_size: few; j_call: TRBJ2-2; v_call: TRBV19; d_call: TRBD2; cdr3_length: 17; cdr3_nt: TGTGCCAGTAATCCGACTAGCGGGAGGGGGAGCACCGGGGAGCTGTTTTTT; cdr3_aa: CASNPTSGRGSTGELFF
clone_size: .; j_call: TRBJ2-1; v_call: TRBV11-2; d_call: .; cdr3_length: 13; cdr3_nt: TGTGCCAGCAGCCAAAATCTCGCGGCAGGGGCATTCTTC; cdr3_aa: CASSQNLAAGAFF
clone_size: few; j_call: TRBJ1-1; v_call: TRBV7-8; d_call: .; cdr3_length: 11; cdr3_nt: TGTGCCAGCAGCTTGAAAGGGGAAGCTTTCTTT; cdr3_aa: CASSLKGEAFF
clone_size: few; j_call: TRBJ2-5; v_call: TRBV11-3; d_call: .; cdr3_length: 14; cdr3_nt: TGTGCCAGCAGCTTTGAGGCCCTCCAAGAGACCCAGTACTTC; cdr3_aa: CASSFEALQETQYF
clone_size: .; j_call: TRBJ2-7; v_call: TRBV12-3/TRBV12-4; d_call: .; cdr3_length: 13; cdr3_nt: TGTGCCAGCAGGAGGACAGCCACCTACGAGCAGTACTTC; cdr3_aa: CASRRTATYEQYF
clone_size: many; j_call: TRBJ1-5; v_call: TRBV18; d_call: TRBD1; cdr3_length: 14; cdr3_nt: TGTGCCAGCTCAAACGAACAGGGGGGCATGGCCCAGCATTTT; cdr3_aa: CASSNEQGGMAQHF
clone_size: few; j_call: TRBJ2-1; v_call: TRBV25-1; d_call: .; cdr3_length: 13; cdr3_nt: TGTGCCAGCAGTGAATATAAGGGCAATGAGCAGTTCTTC; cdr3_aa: CASSEYKGNEQFF
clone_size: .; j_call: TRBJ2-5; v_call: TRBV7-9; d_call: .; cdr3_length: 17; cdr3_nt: TGTGCCAGCAGCTTAGACACCACTACTCGGATGGAAGAGACCCAGTACTTC; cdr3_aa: CASSLDTTTRMEETQYF
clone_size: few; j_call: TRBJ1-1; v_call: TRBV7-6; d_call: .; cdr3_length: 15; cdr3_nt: TGTGCCAGCAGCGAAACAGGGTTGCTGAACACTGAAGCTTTCTTT; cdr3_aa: CASSETGLLNTEAFF
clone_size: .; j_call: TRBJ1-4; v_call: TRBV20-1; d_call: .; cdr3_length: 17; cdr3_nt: TGCAGTGCTAGAGATGGTACAGGATCAGCAACTAATGAAAAACTGTTTTTT; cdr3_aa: CSARDGTGSATNEKLFF
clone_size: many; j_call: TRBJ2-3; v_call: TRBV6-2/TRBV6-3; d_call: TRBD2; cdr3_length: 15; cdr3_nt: TGTGCCACCCCTCCTACTAGCGGGAGAACAGATACGCAGTATTTT; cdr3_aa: CATPPTSGRTDTQYF
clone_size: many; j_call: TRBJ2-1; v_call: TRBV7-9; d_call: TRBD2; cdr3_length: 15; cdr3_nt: TGTGCCAGCAGCCTACTAGCGGGAGGGCCTCATGAGCAGTTCTTC; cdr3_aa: CASSLLAGGPHEQFF
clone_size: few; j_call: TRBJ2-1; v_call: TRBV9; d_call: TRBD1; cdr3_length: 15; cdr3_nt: TGTGCCAGCAGCGTAGGGACAGGCACCTACAATGAGCAGTTCTTC; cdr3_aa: CASSVGTGTYNEQFF